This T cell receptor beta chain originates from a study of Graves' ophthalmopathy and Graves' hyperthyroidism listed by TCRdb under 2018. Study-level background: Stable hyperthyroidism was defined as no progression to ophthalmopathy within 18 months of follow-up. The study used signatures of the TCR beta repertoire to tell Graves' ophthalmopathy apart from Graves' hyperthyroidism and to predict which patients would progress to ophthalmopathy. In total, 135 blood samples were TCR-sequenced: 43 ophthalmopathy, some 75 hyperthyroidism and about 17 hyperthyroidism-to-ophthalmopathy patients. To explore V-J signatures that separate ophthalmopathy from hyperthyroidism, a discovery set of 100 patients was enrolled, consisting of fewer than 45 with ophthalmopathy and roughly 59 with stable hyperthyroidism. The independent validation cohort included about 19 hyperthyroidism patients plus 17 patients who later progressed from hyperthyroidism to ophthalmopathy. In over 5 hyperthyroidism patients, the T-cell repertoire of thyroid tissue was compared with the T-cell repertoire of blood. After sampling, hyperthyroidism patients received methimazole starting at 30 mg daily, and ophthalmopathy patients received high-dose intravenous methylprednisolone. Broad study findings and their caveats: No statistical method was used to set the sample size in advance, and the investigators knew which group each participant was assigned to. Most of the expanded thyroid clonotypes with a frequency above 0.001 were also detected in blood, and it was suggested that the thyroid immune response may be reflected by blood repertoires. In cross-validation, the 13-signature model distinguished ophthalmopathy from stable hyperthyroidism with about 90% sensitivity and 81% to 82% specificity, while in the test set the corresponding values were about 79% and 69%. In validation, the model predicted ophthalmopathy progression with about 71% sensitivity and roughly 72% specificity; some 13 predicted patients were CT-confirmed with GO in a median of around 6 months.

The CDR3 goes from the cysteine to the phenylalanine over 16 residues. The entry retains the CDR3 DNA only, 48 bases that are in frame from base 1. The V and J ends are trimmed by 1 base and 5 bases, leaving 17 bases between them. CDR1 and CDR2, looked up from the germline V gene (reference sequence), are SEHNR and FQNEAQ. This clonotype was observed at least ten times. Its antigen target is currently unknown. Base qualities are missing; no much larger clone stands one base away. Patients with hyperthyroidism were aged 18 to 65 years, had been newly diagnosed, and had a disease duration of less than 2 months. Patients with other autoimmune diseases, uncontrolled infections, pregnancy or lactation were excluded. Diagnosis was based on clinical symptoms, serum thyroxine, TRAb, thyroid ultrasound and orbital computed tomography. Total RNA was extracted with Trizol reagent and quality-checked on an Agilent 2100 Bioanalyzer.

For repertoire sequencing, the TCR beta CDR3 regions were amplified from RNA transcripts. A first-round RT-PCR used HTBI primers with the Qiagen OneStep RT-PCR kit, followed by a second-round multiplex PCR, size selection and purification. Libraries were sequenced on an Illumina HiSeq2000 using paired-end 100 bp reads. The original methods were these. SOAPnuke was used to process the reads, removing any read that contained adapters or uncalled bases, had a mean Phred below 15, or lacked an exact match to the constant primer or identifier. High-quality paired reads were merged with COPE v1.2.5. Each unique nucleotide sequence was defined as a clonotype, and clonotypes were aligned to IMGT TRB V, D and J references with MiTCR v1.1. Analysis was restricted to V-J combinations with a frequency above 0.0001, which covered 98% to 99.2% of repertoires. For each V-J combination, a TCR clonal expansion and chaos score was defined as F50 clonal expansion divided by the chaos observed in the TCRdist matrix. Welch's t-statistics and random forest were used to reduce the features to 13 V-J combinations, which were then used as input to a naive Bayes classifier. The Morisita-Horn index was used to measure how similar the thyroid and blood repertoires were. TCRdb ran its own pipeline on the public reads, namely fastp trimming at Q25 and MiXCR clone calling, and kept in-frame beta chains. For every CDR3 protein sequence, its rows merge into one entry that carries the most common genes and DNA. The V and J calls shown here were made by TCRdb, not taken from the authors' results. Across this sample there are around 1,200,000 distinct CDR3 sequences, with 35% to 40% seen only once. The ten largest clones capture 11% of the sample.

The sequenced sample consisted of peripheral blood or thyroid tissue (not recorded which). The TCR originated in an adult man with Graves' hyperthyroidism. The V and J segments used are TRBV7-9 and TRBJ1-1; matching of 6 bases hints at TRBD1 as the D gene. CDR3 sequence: CASSLVVGGDWTEAFF. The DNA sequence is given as TGTGCCAGCAGCTTAGTAGTTGGGGGCGATTGGACTGAAGCTTTCTTT.